The 8 T cell receptor beta chains below come from one sample, sequenced in a study of blood T cells in healthy people across ages. The second PCR ran roughly 7 to 12 cycles with a sample-barcoded 5' primer and J-beta primers. One entry per CDR3 protein, called by TCRdb with MiXCR from the 5' RACE reads. The sample lists more than 1,000,000 distinct CDR3 sequences, about 25% seen once, with less than 0.75% in the top ten. In addition, the sample was reused for a study of T cells of mothers and their children.

Sequences were obtained from blood. These receptor sequences come from a girl aged 2 to 10 in good health.

J is TRBJ2-5 and V is TRBV29-1; a possible D gene is TRBD2 (5 bases). V was trimmed by 6 bases and J by 1 base, leaving 12 bases between them. CDR3 size: 13 residues. Germline CDR1 is SQVTM and CDR2 is ANQGSEA. The CDR3, as DNA: TGCAGCGTGGACGCCGGGGTCCAAGAGACCCAGTACTTC. Translated, it gives CSVDAGVQETQYF.

The chain has TRBV29-1 and TRBJ2-1; 8 bases match TRBD1. Germline CDR1 reads SQVTM; CDR2 reads ANQGSEA. The V gene end was trimmed by 2 bases and the J gene end by 5 bases; junction bases not matched to a gene: 5. The CDR3 totals 14 residues. DNA of the CDR3: TGCAGCGTTGAATGGGACAGGACCAACAATGAGCAGTTCTTC. Translating it yields CSVEWDRTNNEQFF.

This clonotype occurred a few times. The J gene is TRBJ2-2, the V gene TRBV6-1; 14 positions match TRBD2. J was trimmed by 5 bases and V by 5 bases; bases with no gene match: 4. The germline gives CDR1 MNHNS, CDR2 SASEGT. The CDR3 is 16 residues long. The CDR3 region has the DNA TGTGCCAGCAGTCGGGGACTAGCGGGAGTTACCGGGGAGCTGTTTTTT. It yields the protein CASSRGLAGVTGELFF.

In its sample, this clonotype was seen a few times. The chain uses TRBV4-1 and TRBJ2-5; 12 bases align to TRBD2. This CDR3 is 14 amino acids long. Germline trimming cut 6 bases from V and 7 bases from J; bases unmatched to any gene: 6. In germline, CDR1 is MGHRA, CDR2 YSYEKL. CDR3 nucleotides: TGCGCCAGCAGACCTAGCGGGGGGGCGGGGACCCAGTACTTC. It translates to CASRPSGGAGTQYF.

Only a few counts were recorded for this clonotype. The chain links TRBV12-3 or TRBV12-4 to TRBJ2-5; D might be TRBD2 (5 bases). The J call may be wrong; the DNA end is better matched by TRBJ2-1. This CDR3 has 13 residues. In nucleotides, the CDR3 is TGTGCCAGCAGTTCGGACTCTCGAACTGAGCAGTTCTTC. Translating it yields CASSSDSRTEQFF.

This clonotype showed up just a few times. The chain uses TRBV4-2 and TRBJ1-2; D is unclear. Looked up from germline, CDR1 is LGHNA and CDR2 is YNFKEQ. This CDR3 is built from 16 residues. Trimming took 5 bases from V and 2 from J, leaving 18 bases between them. CDR3 amino acids: CASSSDESNANYGYTF. CDR3 nucleotide sequence: TGTGCCAGCAGCTCGGATGAATCCAACGCCAACTATGGCTACACCTTC.

The DNA for the CDR3 is TGCGCCAGCAGCCAAGATCTGGGTACTTACGAGCAGTACTTC. Its protein product is CASSQDLGTYEQYF. J is TRBJ2-7 and V is TRBV4-1, with D hard to call. Trimming removed 0 bases from V and 4 bases from J, with 10 bases in between. CDR1 and CDR2 (germline): MGHRA, YSYEKL. The CDR3 loop spans 14 amino acids.

The V call is TRBV29-1, the J call TRBJ2-3, with a possible D match to TRBD2 (7 bases). V lost 3 bases, J lost 0 bases, and 10 bases lay in between. CDR1 SQVTM and CDR2 ANQGSEA come from the germline V gene. The CDR3 consists of 14 residues. As DNA, the CDR3 is TGCAGCGTTGAGCGGGGGCAGAGCACAGATACGCAGTATTTT. This codes for CSVERGQSTDTQYF.